This T cell receptor beta chain was documented in a study of Graves' ophthalmopathy and Graves' hyperthyroidism. RNA transcripts provided the template for amplifying TCR beta CDR3 regions. HTBI primers primed a first-round RT-PCR, and a second-round multiplex PCR followed. TCRdb reanalysed the multiplex PCR reads using MiXCR and keeps one entry per CDR3 protein. The sample includes roughly 500,000 distinct CDR3 sequences, over 13% seen only once; the top ten take 9.8%. This clonotype was observed many times. CDR1 is MNHNS and CDR2 is SASEGT in the germline V gene. CDR3 size: 14 residues. V lost 5 bases, J lost 4 bases, and 14 bases lay in between.

The chain combines TRBV6-1 with TRBJ1-2; D remains ambiguous. Sequencing input: blood. This receptor was taken from a woman aged 25 to 39 with Graves' ophthalmopathy. The CDR3 here is CASSPGRHSYGYTF. DNA for the CDR3: TGTGCCAGCAGTCCCGGGAGACACTCCTATGGCTACACCTTC.